This TCR beta chain was observed in a study of cytomegalovirus exposure and HLA in healthy donors. Amplification used 60 Vbeta primers and 13 Jbeta primers. Only in-frame clones appear in the TCRdb table, and some are missing; sequencing was by immunoSEQ multiplex PCR. This table holds over 75,000 clones. About this clone itself: Its matching antigen is unknown.

Whole-study findings and limits: Later on, a genetic analysis was performed. It linked a missense variant in DCLRE1C with V- and J-gene trimming of TCR beta.

The receptor was derived from a girl aged 10-17 years in good health and CMV-seropositive. The material sequenced was PBMCs.

CDR3 residues: CASSPPLAYGYTF. DNA for the CDR3: TGTGCCAGCAGCCCTCCTTTGGCCTATGGCTACACCTTC. The gene calls are TRBV7-2 and TRBJ1-2, with D unresolved. Germline lookup yields CDR1 SGHTA and CDR2 FQGNSA. V lost 5 bases to trimming and J lost 4 bases, with 11 bases between them. This CDR3 spans 13 amino acids.